Each of the 14 T cell receptor beta chains below was sequenced from the same sample in a study of cytomegalovirus exposure and HLA in healthy donors. The primer mix had 60 Vbeta and 13 Jbeta primers. Sequencing used immunoSEQ multiplex PCR; TCRdb keeps in-frame clones, though not all of them. The data show approximately 74,000 clones, with about 80% seen just once and about 7.8% held by the top ten. The source material was PBMCs. The receptor source for this set is a man between 60 and 70 years old in good health and CMV-seropositive.

The chain carries TRBV11-2 and TRBJ2-1, with 14 bases that match TRBD2. Germline CDR1 is SGHAT and CDR2 is FQNNGV. J lost 4 bases, V lost 5 bases, and 10 bases had no gene match. There are 18 residues in the CDR3. The CDR3 here is CASSTWTSGGPLYNEQFF. Here the CDR3 DNA reads TGTGCCAGCAGCACCTGGACTAGCGGGGGGCCCCTTTACAATGAGCAGTTCTTC.

This chain joins TRBV9 and TRBJ2-1; no clear D gene. Looked up from germline, CDR1 is SGDLS and CDR2 is YYNGEE. Trimming pared 0 bases from V and 1 base from J, leaving 5 bases between. The CDR3 runs to 14 residues. The CDR3 sequence: CASSVAQSYNEQFF. The CDR3 DNA sequence: TGTGCCAGCAGCGTAGCGCAGTCCTACAATGAGCAGTTCTTC.

This clone has a handful of counts. This rearrangement joins TRBV27 to TRBJ1-1; maybe TRBD1 (6 bases). With 0 bases removed from V and 3 bases from J, the gap between germline ends came to 8 bases. The CDR3 runs to 14 residues. Germline V gene sequence: CDR1 MNHEY, CDR2 SMNVEV (reference sequence). As DNA, the CDR3 is TGTGCCAGCAGTTTATCCGGGGGGCACACTGAAGCTTTCTTT. Translation gives CASSLSGGHTEAFF.

This chain uses TRBV7-7 with TRBJ2-3, with a weak D call TRBD1 (6 bases). This CDR3 is 13 amino acids long. CDR1 is SSHAT, CDR2 FNYEAQ, per germline (reference sequence). The CDR3 DNA follows: TGTGCTAGCTCTCAGGGGAGCACAGATACGCAGTATTTT. It encodes CASSQGSTDTQYF.

This chain joins TRBV27 and TRBJ2-7, with 8 bases aligning to TRBD1. Germline CDR1 reads MNHEY; CDR2 reads SMNVEV (reference sequence). Germline trimming cut 5 bases from V and 1 base from J; bases unmatched to any gene: 7. This CDR3 comprises 15 residues. CDR3 coding DNA: TGTGCCAGCAGTCCTGGACAGGGTCAATCCTACGAGCAGTACTTC. It translates to CASSPGQGQSYEQYF.

Worth noting for this clone: At one of its ends the junction is not consistent with the germline gene, which may arise from a read error. The V call is TRBV13, the J call TRBJ1-1; 7 bases agree with TRBD1. This CDR3 region has 13 residues. Looked up from germline, CDR1 is PRHDT and CDR2 is FYEKMQ (reference sequence). The CDR3 DNA sequence: TGTGCCAGCAGTTTAGACAGGGTCGCTGAAGCTTTCTTT. Its translation is CASSLDRVAEAFF.

This CDR3 is CASWHNRGNEQFF. CDR3 DNA: TGTGCCAGCTGGCACAACCGGGGCAATGAGCAGTTCTTC. This chain joins TRBV5-4 and TRBJ2-1, with TRBD2 as a possible D gene (5 bases). The CDR3 sequence is 13 residues long. Trimming removed 7 bases from V and 6 bases from J, with 14 bases in between. CDR1 is SGHNT, CDR2 YYREEE, per germline (reference sequence).

This clone was recorded a few times. The J gene is TRBJ2-3, the V gene TRBV2, with 9 nucleotides matching TRBD2. The germline V gene encodes CDR1 SNHLY and CDR2 FYNNEI. Germline trimming cut 6 bases from V and 3 bases from J; bases unmatched to any gene: 7. The CDR3 is 15 amino acids. The CDR3 DNA follows: TGTGCCAGCAGGCAAGTAGCGGGAGTAACAGATACGCAGTATTTT. This encodes CASRQVAGVTDTQYF.

The chain couples TRBV5-1 to TRBJ2-5; 8 bases agree with TRBD1. CDR1 is SGHRS and CDR2 is YFSETQ in the germline V gene. Trimming took 0 bases from V and 4 from J; bases not matched to a gene: 2. The CDR3 contains 14 residues. Written as DNA, the CDR3 is TGCGCCAGCAGCTTGGACAGGGGGACAGAGACCCAGTACTTC. The encoded protein is CASSLDRGTETQYF.

This clone was recorded only once. V and J are TRBV29-1 and TRBJ1-4; D is uncertain. The CDR3 sequence is 13 residues long. Germline V CDR1 and CDR2: SQVTM, ANQGSEA. V gave up 5 bases and J gave up 8 bases, with 15 bases separating them. In nucleotides, the CDR3 is TGCAGCGTTCAACTTGGGAGGGAGGAAAAACTGTTTTTT. Its protein is CSVQLGREEKLFF.

J is TRBJ2-3 and V is TRBV29-1; TRBD1 might be the D (5 bases). This CDR3 spans 14 amino acids. Trimming removed 6 bases from V and 3 bases from J, with 16 bases in between. CDR1 is SQVTM, CDR2 ANQGSEA, per germline. The CDR3 loop is CSVGAPSNTDTQYF. DNA for the CDR3: TGCAGCGTAGGGGCACCCAGTAATACAGATACGCAGTATTTT.

The V and J genes are TRBV5-5 and TRBJ2-2; 8 positions agree with TRBD2. The CDR3 length is 15 residues. Germline CDR1 SGHKS, CDR2 YYEKEE (reference sequence). After removal of 2 bases from V and 5 bases from J, the junction contained 5 bases not matched to a gene. CDR3 residues: CASSFSGGMTGELFF. The DNA of the CDR3 is TGTGCCAGCAGCTTTTCGGGAGGGATGACCGGGGAGCTGTTTTTT.

J is TRBJ1-5 and V is TRBV6-5; D gene uncertain. The germline gives CDR1 MNHEY, CDR2 SVGAGI. V lost 5 bases and J 4 bases, leaving 12 bases between the germline ends. This CDR3 spans 14 amino acids. Written as DNA, the CDR3 is TGTGCCAGCAGTGAATTAGGAGGGAATCAGCCCCAGCATTTT. This encodes CASSELGGNQPQHF.

The chain carries TRBV29-1 and TRBJ2-5; 7 nucleotides match TRBD1. V shed 5 bases, J shed 5 bases, and the junction held 5 bases outside the gene matches. The CDR3 length is 12 residues. Germline CDR1 SQVTM, CDR2 ANQGSEA. In DNA, the CDR3 is TGCAGCGTTCTGACAGGGTGGGAGACCCAGTACTTC. The encoded protein is CSVLTGWETQYF.